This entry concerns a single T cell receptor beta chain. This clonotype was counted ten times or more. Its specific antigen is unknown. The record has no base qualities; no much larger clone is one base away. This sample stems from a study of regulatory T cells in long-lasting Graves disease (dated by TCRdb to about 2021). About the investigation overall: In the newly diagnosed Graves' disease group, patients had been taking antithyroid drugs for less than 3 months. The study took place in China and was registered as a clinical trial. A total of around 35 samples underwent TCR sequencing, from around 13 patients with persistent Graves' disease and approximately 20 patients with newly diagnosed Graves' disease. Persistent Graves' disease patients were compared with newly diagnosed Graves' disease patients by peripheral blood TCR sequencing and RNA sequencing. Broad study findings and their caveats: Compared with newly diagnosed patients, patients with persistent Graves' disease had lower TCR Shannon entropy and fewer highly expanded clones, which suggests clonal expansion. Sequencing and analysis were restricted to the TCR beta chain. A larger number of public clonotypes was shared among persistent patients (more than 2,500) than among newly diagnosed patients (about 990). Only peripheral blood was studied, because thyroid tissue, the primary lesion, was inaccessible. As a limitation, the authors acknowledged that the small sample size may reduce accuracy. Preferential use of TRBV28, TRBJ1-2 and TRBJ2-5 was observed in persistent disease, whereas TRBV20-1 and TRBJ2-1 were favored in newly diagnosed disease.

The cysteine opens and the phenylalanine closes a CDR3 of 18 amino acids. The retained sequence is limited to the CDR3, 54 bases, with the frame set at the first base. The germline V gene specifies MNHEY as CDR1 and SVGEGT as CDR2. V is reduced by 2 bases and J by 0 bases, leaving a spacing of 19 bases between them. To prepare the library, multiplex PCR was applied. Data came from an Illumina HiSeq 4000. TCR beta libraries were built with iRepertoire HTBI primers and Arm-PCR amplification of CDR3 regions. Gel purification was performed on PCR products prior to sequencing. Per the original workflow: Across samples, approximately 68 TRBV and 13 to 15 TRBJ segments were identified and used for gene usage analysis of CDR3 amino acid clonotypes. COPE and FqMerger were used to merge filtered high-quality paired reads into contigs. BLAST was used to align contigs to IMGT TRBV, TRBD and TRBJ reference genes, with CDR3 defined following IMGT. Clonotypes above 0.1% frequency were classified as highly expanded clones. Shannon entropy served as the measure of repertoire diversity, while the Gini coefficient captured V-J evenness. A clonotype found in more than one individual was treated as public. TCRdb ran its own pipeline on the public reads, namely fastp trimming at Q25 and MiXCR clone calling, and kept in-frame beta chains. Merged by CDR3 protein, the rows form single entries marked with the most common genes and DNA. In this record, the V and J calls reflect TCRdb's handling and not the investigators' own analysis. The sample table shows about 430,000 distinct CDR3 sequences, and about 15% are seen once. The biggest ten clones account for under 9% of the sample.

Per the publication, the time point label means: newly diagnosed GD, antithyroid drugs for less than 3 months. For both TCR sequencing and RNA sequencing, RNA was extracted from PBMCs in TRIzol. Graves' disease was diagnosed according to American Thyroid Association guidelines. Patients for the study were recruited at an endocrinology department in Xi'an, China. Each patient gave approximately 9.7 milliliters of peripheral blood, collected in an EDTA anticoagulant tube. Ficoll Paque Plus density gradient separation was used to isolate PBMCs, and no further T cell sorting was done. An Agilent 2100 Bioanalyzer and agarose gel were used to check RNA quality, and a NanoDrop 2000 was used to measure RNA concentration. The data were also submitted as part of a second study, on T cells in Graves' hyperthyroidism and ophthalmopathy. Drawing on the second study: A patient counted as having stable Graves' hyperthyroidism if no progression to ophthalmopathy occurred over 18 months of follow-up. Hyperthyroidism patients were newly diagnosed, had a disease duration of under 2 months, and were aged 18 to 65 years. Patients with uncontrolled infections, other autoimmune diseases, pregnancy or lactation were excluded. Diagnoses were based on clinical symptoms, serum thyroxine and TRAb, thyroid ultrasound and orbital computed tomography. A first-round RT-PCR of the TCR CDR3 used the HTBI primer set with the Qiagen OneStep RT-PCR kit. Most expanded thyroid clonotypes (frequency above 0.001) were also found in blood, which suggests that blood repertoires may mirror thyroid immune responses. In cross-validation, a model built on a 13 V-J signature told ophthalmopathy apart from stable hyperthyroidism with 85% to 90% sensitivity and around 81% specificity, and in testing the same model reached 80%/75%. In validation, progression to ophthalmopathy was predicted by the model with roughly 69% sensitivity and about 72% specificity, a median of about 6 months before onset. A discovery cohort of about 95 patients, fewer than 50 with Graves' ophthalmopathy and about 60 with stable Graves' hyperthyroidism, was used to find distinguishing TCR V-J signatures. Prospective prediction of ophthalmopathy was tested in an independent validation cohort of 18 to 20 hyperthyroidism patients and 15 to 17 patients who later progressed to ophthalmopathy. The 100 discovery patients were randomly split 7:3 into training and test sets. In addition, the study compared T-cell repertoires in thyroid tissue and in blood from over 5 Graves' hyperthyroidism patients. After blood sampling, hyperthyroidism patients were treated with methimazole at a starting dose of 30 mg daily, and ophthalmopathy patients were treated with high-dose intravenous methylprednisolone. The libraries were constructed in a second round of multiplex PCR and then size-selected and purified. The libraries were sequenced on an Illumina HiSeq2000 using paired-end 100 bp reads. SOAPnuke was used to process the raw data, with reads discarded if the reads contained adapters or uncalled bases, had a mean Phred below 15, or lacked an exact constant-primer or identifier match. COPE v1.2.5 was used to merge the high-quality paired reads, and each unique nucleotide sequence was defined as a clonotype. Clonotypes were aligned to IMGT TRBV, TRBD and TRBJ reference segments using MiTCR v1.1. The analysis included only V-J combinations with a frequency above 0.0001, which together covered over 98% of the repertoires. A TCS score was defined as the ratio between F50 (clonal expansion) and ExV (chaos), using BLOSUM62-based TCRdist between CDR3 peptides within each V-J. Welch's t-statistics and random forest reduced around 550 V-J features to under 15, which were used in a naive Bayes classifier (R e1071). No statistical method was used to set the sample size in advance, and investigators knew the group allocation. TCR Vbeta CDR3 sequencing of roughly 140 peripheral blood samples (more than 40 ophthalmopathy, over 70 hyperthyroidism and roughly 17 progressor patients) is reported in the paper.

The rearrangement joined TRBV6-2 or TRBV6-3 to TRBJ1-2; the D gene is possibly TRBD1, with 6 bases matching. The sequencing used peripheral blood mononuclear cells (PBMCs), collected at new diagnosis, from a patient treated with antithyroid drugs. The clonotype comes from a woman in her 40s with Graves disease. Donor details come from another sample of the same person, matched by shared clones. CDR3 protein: CASSYAYLLQGSNYGYTF. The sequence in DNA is TGTGCCAGCAGTTACGCGTACCTGTTACAGGGCTCTAACTATGGCTACACCTTC.